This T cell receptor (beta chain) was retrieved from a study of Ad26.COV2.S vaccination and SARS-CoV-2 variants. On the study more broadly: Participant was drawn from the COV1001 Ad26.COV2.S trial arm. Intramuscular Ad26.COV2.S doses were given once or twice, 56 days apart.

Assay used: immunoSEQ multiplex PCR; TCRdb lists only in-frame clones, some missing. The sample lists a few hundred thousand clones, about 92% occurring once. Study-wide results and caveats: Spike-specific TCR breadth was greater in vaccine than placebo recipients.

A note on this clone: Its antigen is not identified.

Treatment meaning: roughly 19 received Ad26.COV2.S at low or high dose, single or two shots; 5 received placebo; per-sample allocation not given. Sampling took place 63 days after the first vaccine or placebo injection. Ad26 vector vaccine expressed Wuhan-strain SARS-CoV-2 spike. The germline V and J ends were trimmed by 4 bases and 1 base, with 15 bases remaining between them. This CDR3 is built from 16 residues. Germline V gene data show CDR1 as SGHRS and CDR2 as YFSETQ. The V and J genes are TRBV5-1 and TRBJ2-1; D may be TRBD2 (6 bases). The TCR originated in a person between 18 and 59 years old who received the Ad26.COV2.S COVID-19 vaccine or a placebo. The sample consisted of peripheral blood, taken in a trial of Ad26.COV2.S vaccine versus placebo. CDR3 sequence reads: CASSRGRGGSYNEQFF. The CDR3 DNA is TGCGCCAGCAGCCGGGGCCGTGGGGGGTCCTACAATGAGCAGTTCTTC.